The rows below give T cell receptor beta chains drawn from one sample of a study of blood T cell repertoires in COVID-19. TCRdb's table, derived via immunoSEQ multiplex PCR, lists solely in-frame clones and lacks some. Of 150,000 to 200,000 clones listed, roughly nine tenths are singletons. The sequenced material came from peripheral blood. These receptors were taken from a man aged 18 to 30 who had recovered from COVID-19. Each CDR3 is given without its conserved first and last residue. A D gene is named only where the DNA matches it firmly.

d_gene: NA; j_gene: TRBJ2-7; v_gene: TRBV21-1; CDR3aa: ASSPKEGKYEQY
d_gene: TRBD2; j_gene: TRBJ2-2; v_gene: TRBV7-2; CDR3aa: ASILSGNPGKLF
d_gene: NA; j_gene: TRBJ2-5; v_gene: TRBV11-2; CDR3aa: ASSYGGRFQETQY
d_gene: TRBD1; j_gene: TRBJ2-7; v_gene: TRBV19; CDR3aa: ASSTPTGYLPYEQY
d_gene: NA; j_gene: TRBJ2-4; v_gene: TRBV11-2; CDR3aa: ASSSTGAKNIQY
d_gene: NA; j_gene: TRBJ1-1; v_gene: TRBV29-1; CDR3aa: SVESPLNTEAF
d_gene: TRBD2; j_gene: TRBJ2-1; v_gene: TRBV28; CDR3aa: ASRLTSGRLNEQF
d_gene: NA; j_gene: TRBJ2-3; v_gene: TRBV28; CDR3aa: ASSLTADTQY
d_gene: TRBD2; j_gene: TRBJ2-2; v_gene: TRBV5-6; CDR3aa: ASSPSGGTGELF
d_gene: TRBD1; j_gene: TRBJ1-1; v_gene: TRBV20-1; CDR3aa: SASLDRGSEAF
d_gene: NA; j_gene: TRBJ2-2; v_gene: TRBV28; CDR3aa: ASSLAGANTGELF
d_gene: NA; j_gene: TRBJ2-1; v_gene: TRBV28; CDR3aa: ASSPVIPGYNEQF
d_gene: NA; j_gene: TRBJ2-2; v_gene: TRBV19; CDR3aa: ASSPKDSANTGELF
d_gene: NA; j_gene: TRBJ1-5; v_gene: TRBV19; CDR3aa: ASSSWESLADQPQH
d_gene: TRBD1; j_gene: TRBJ1-5; v_gene: TRBV6-4; CDR3aa: ASADRPNQPQH
d_gene: NA; j_gene: TRBJ2-7; v_gene: TRBV2; CDR3aa: ASSETSPYEQY
d_gene: TRBD1; j_gene: TRBJ1-5; v_gene: TRBV28; CDR3aa: ASSTGQGHQPQH
d_gene: NA; j_gene: TRBJ2-4; v_gene: TRBV28; CDR3aa: ASSMRAQNIQY
d_gene: NA; j_gene: TRBJ1-2; v_gene: TRBV7-9; CDR3aa: ASSLEGGRAGYT
d_gene: NA; j_gene: TRBJ2-7; v_gene: TRBV10-3; CDR3aa: AISEDLRGPYEQY
d_gene: NA; j_gene: TRBJ1-1; v_gene: TRBV5-1; CDR3aa: ASSLGATEAF
d_gene: NA; j_gene: TRBJ2-2; v_gene: TRBV27; CDR3aa: ASSFGFGELF
d_gene: NA; j_gene: TRBJ2-7; v_gene: TRBV19; CDR3aa: ASSIMDTSYEQY